The 13 T cell receptor beta chains listed next were all sequenced from one sample in a study of monozygotic twins with inflammatory bowel disease. Reanalyzing the 5' RACE reads, TCRdb keeps one entry per CDR3 protein, without DNA. Across approximately 400,000 distinct CDR3 sequences, the top ten clones capture 2% to 3% of the sample. The sequencing sample was made of blood. All receptors derive from a human donor with ulcerative colitis or Crohn's disease, or a healthy co-twin of an affected twin (not recorded which).

This chain connects TRBV9 to TRBJ1-1. The CDR3 contains 15 residues. The germline V gene encodes CDR1 SGDLS and CDR2 YYNGEE. CDR3 sequence reads: CASSAGGAFSSRAFF.

V usage is TRBV3-1 and J usage is TRBJ1-5. The length of the CDR3 is 13 residues. The germline V gene has CDR1 LGHDT and CDR2 YNNKEL (reference sequence). The CDR3 sequence: CASSQADNQPQRF.

This chain connects TRBV20-1 to TRBJ2-1; TCRdb's D call of TRBD2 is untestable without DNA. The germline gives CDR1 DFQATT, CDR2 SNEGSKA (reference sequence). The CDR3 length is 17 residues. CDR3 sequence reads: CSARSLGGLADYNEQFF.

The rearrangement links TRBV28 to TRBJ2-7; without DNA, the TCRdb call of TRBD1 cannot be checked. This CDR3 comprises 15 residues. Germline V gene data show CDR1 as MDHEN and CDR2 as SYDVKM. CDR3 amino acids: CASSLFGQGAYEQYF.

The CDR3 region is CASSRLQNTEAFF. The V call is TRBV3-1, the J call TRBJ1-1. Germline V gene sequence: CDR1 LGHDT, CDR2 YNNKEL (reference sequence). The CDR3 runs to 13 residues.

The rearrangement uses TRBV4-1 and TRBJ2-1; TCRdb outputs TRBD2, but without DNA this stays unchecked. Germline-derived CDR1 and CDR2 are MGHRA and YSYEKL. This CDR3 has 15 residues. CDR3: CASSRTSGGNNEQFF.

The chain carries TRBV19 and TRBJ2-2; absent DNA, TCRdb's TRBD2 call cannot be checked. Germline CDR1 and CDR2: LNHDA and SQIVND (reference sequence). The CDR3 sequence is 15 residues long. CDR3 residues: CASSSAGFHTGELFF.

This chain uses TRBV9 with TRBJ1-4. Germline loops: CDR1 SGDLS, CDR2 YYNGEE. This CDR3 has 15 residues. CDR3 residues: CASSVSGLSREKLFF. The full variable domain, in which reference TRBV9 and TRBJ1-4 provide the parts outside the CDR3, is DSGVTQTPKHLITATGQRVTLRCSPRSGDLSVYWYQQSLDQGLQFLIQYYNGEERAKGNILERFSAQQFPDLHSELNLSSLELGDSALYFCASSVSGLSREKLFFGSGTQLSVL.

The rearrangement joins TRBV20-1 to TRBJ2-3. The CDR3 length is 15 residues. The V gene's germline CDR1 is DFQATT and CDR2 SNEGSKA (reference sequence). CDR3 in amino acids: CSAKVASGNTDTQYF.

V and J are TRBV28 and TRBJ2-1; TCRdb selects TRBD1, and the lack of DNA leaves this call unchecked. The CDR3 loop spans 12 amino acids. CDR1 is MDHEN and CDR2 is SYDVKM in the germline V gene. The CDR3 is CASSPGNNEQFF.

J is TRBJ2-1 and V is TRBV7-2. The CDR3 contains 14 residues. Germline CDR1 reads SGHTA; CDR2 reads FQGNSA. CDR3 amino acids: CASSRFASDDEQFF.

The chain combines TRBV11-1 with TRBJ2-2; TCRdb gives TRBD2 as the D gene, but with no DNA this cannot be confirmed. Germline lookup yields CDR1 SGHAT and CDR2 FQDESV (reference sequence). The CDR3 extends over 18 amino acids. The CDR3 sequence: CASSLNALAGGWTGELFF. The full variable domain, completed using reference TRBV11-1 and TRBJ2-2, is EAEVAQSPRYKITEKSQAVAFWCDPISGHATLYWYRQILGQGPELLVQFQDESVVDDSQLPKDRFSAERLKGVDSTLKIQPAELGDSAMYLCASSLNALAGGWTGELFFGEGSRLTVL.

V is TRBV28 and J is TRBJ2-7; the D call from TCRdb, TRBD2, cannot be confirmed without DNA. CDR1 is MDHEN, CDR2 SYDVKM, per germline. The CDR3 loop spans 16 amino acids. The CDR3 is CASSLIGREVTYEQYF.